Listed below are T cell receptor beta chains from one sample, sequenced in a study of cytomegalovirus exposure and HLA in healthy donors. TCRdb keeps only in-frame clones here, not all; method: immunoSEQ multiplex PCR. The table shows about 110,000 clones, with roughly three quarters occurring only once. Material for sequencing was PBMCs. These receptors were obtained from a woman between 18 and 29 years old in good health and CMV-seropositive. CDR3s include the opening cysteine and the closing phenylalanine or tryptophan. A D gene is named only where the DNA matches it firmly. Clone size is given for some rows only: seen once, a few or many times, or a class if the clone is expanded.

>TRBV6-1|NA|TRBJ2-1|NA
TGTGCCAGCAGCATCGGGGTCGGCTCCTACAATGAGCAGTTCTTC
CASSIGVGSYNEQFF
>TRBV7-9|NA|TRBJ2-6|NA
TGTGCCAGCAGCTTCGAGGGGGCCAACGTCCTGACTTTC
CASSFEGANVLTF
>TRBV19|NA|TRBJ1-6|NA
TGTGCCGGGGGCCAGGGGCTGAATTCACCCCTCCACTTT
CAGGQGLNSPLHF
>TRBV11-2|once|TRBJ1-1|NA
TGTGCCAGCAGCTACATAACCGGGGACACTGAAGCTTTCTTT
CASSYITGDTEAFF
>TRBV7-9|NA|TRBJ2-7|NA
TGTGCCAGCAGCCTCACTTCCTACGAGCAGTACTTC
CASSLTSYEQYF
>TRBV5-6|NA|TRBJ2-1|TRBD2
TGTGCCAGCAGCTTGGCCCCCCTAGCGGGGGACTACAATGAGCAGTTCTTC
CASSLAPLAGDYNEQFF
>TRBV5-6|NA|TRBJ2-7|NA
TGTGCCAGCAGCAACCCGGGCGGGCCCCTTTCCTACGAGCAGTACTTC
CASSNPGGPLSYEQYF
>TRBV11-1|NA|TRBJ1-1|NA
TGTGCCAGCAGCTCACCCCTTGCAGGGTCAAGGGACACTGAAGCTTTCTTT
CASSSPLAGSRDTEAFF
>TRBV4-1|NA|TRBJ2-1|NA
TGCGCCAGCAGCCGACGAACGGTCGAGGGTCGTTACAATGAGCAGTTCTTC
CASSRRTVEGRYNEQFF
>TRBV5-6|NA|TRBJ1-2|NA
TGTGCCAGCAGCCGGACAGAGGACTATGGCTACACCTTC
CASSRTEDYGYTF
>TRBV19|few|TRBJ1-1|NA
TGTGCCAGTTCACCTAAGGGGCAGGTGGGCACTGAAGCTTTCTTT
CASSPKGQVGTEAFF
>TRBV15|NA|TRBJ1-1|TRBD1
TGTGCCACCAGAACGACAGGGGGCTTGTTGAGGAACACTGAAGCTTTCTTT
CATRTTGGLLRNTEAFF
>TRBV9|once|TRBJ2-7|TRBD1
TGTGCCAGCAGCGACTACGGGACAGGGCGCGAGCAGTACTTC
CASSDYGTGREQYF
>TRBV12-5|NA|TRBJ2-1|TRBD2
TGTGCTAGTGGTTTGGGGCTGCTAGCGGGACTCGACAATGAGCAGTTCTTC
CASGLGLLAGLDNEQFF
>TRBV9|NA|TRBJ2-1|TRBD2
TGTGCCAGCAGTAGGACTAGCGGGAGCAATGAGCAGTTCTTC
CASSRTSGSNEQFF
>TRBV6-5|NA|TRBJ1-5|NA
TGTGCCAGCAGTGTAGCACCGATCAATCAGCCCCAGCATTTT
CASSVAPINQPQHF
>TRBV9|NA|TRBJ2-1|NA
TGTGCCAGCAGCGTGGGCGGGACGTACAATGAGCAGTTCTTC
CASSVGGTYNEQFF
>TRBV7-9|NA|TRBJ2-2|TRBD2
TGTGCCAGCAGCTTAGGGTCGACTAGCGCCACCGGGGAGCTGTTTTTT
CASSLGSTSATGELFF
>TRBV2|NA|TRBJ1-5|NA
TGTGCCAGCAGTCTAAGGGGGGGGTGGAAAAGCAATCAGCCCCAGCATTTT
CASSLRGGWKSNQPQHF
>TRBV19|NA|TRBJ2-1|TRBD1
TGTGCCAGTAGTATCGGGGACAGGGGCTATGAGCAGTTCTTC
CASSIGDRGYEQFF
>TRBV30|NA|TRBJ2-2|NA
TGTGCCTCGGAGGCCGGGGAGCTGTTTTTT
CASEAGELFF
>TRBV2|NA|TRBJ2-7|NA
TGTGCCAGCAGTCCCGGAGTAAACTACGAGCAGTACTTC
CASSPGVNYEQYF
>TRBV2|NA|TRBJ1-3|TRBD1
TGTGCCAGCAGCAGCGACAGGGTAAACTTCGGAAACACCATATATTTT
CASSSDRVNFGNTIYF
>TRBV28|NA|TRBJ1-5|TRBD1
TGTGCCAGCAGTCTCTGGACAGGGGTCAATCAGCCCCAGCATTTT
CASSLWTGVNQPQHF
>TRBV7-8|NA|TRBJ2-3|NA
TGTGCCAGCAGCCCGAACCGTCCGGCACAGGGAAGGGATACGCAGTATTTT
CASSPNRPAQGRDTQYF
>TRBV30|NA|TRBJ2-7|NA
TGTGCCTGGAGTGTACACAGAAGCTCCTACGAGCAGTACTTC
CAWSVHRSSYEQYF
>TRBV28|once|TRBJ2-3|NA
TGTGCCAGCAGCTACTCGGGTATACCGCAGTATTTT
CASSYSGIPQYF